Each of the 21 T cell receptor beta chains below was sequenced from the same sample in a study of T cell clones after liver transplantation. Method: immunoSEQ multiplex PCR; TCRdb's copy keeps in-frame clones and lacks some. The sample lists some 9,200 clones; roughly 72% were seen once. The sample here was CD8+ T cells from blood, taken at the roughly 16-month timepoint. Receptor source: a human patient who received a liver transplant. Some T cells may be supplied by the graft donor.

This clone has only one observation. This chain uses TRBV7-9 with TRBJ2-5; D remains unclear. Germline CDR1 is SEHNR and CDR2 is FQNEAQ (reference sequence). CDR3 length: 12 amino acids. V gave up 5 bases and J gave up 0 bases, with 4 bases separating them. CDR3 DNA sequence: TGTGCCAGCAGCGCGTACCAAGAGACCCAGTACTTC. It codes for CASSAYQETQYF.

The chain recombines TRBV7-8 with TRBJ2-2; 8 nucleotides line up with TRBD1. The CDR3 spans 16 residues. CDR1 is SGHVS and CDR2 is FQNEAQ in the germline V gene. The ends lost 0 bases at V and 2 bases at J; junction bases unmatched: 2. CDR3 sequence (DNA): TGTGCCAGCAGCTTAGCACCAGGGGGCAACACCGGGGAGCTGTTTTTT. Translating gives CASSLAPGGNTGELFF. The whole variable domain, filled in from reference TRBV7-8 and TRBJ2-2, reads GAGVSQSPRYKVAKRGQDVALRCDPISGHVSLFWYQQALGQGPEFLTYFQNEAQLDKSGLPSDRFFAERPEGSVSTLKIQRTQQEDSAVYLCASSLAPGGNTGELFFGEGSRLTVL.

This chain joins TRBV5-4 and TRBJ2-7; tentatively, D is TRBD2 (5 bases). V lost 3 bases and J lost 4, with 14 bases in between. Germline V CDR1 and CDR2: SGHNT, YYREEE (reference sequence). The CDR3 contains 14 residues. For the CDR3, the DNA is TGTGCCAGCAGCTCCCCTGAGGGTCTTTACGAGCAGTACTTC. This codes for CASSSPEGLYEQYF.

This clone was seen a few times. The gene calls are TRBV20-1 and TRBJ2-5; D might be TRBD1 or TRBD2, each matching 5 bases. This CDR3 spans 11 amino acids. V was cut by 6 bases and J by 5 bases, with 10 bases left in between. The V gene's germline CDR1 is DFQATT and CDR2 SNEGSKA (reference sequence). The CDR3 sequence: CSAHWGETQYF. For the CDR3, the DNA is TGCAGTGCCCACTGGGGGGAGACCCAGTACTTC.

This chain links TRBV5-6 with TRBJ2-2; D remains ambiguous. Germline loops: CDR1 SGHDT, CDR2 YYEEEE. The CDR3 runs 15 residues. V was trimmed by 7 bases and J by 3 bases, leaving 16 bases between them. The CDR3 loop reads CASELWPPDTGELFF. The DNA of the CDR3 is TGTGCCAGCGAACTGTGGCCCCCCGACACCGGGGAGCTGTTTTTT.

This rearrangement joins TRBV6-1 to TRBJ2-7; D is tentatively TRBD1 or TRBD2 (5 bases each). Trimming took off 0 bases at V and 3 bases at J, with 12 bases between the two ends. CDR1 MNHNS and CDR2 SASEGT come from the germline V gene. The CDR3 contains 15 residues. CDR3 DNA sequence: TGTGCCAGCAGTGAAGCATGGGGGAAGTTCTACGAGCAGTACTTC. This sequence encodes CASSEAWGKFYEQYF.

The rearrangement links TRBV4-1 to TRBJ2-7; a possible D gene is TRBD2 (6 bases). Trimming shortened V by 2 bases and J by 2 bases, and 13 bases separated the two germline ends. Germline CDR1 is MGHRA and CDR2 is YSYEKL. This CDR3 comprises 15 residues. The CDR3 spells CASSQTGTGTYEQYF. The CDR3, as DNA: TGCGCCAGCAGCCAAACCGGGACTGGCACCTACGAGCAGTACTTC.

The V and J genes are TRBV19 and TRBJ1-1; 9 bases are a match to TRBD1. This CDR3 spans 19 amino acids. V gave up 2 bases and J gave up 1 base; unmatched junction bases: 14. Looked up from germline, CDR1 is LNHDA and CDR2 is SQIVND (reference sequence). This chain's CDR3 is CASSIRGQGPWRGNTEAFF. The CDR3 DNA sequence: TGTGCCAGTAGTATACGGGGACAGGGTCCGTGGAGGGGGAACACTGAAGCTTTCTTT.

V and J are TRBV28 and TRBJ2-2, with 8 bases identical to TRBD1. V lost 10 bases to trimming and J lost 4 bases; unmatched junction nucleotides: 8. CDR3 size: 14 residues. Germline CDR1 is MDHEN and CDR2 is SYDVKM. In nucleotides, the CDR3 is TGTGCCAATCAGGGGGCCTCGGGCACCGGGGAGCTGTTTTTT. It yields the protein CANQGASGTGELFF.

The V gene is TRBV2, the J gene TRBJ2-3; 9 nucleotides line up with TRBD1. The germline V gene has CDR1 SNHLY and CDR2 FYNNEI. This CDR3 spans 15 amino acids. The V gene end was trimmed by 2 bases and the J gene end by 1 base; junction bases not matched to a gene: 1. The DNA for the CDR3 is TGTGCCAGCAGTGAATGGGACAGGGGCACAGATACGCAGTATTTT. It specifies CASSEWDRGTDTQYF.

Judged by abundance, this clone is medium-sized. DNA of the CDR3: TGTGCCAGCAGCCCCGACAGGATGAACACTGAAGCTTTCTTT. Protein product: CASSPDRMNTEAFF. The chain joins TRBV7-9 to TRBJ1-1, with TRBD1 as a possible D gene (6 bases). V was clipped by 5 bases and J by 0 bases, with 10 bases between them. CDR1 SEHNR and CDR2 FQNEAQ come from the germline V gene (reference sequence). The CDR3 is 14 residues long.

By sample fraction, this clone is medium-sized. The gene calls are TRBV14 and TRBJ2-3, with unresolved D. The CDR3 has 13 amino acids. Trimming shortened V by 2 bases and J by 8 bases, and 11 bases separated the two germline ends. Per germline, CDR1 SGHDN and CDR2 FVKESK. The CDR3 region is CASSQTEMATQYF. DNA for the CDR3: TGTGCCAGCAGCCAAACCGAAATGGCTACGCAGTATTTT.

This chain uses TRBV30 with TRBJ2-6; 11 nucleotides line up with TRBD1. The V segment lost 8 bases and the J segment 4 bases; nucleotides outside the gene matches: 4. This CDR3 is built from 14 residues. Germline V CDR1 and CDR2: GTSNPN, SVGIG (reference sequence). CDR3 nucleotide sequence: TGTGCCGGACAGGGGGCGGCGGGGGCCAACGTCCTGACTTTC. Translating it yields CAGQGAAGANVLTF.

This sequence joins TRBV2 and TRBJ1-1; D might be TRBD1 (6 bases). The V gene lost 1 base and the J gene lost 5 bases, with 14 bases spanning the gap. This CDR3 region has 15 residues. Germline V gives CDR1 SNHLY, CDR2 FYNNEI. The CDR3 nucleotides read TGTGCCAGCAGTGAAGTGTCGGGGGGCGAGACTGAAGCTTTCTTT. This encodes CASSEVSGGETEAFF.

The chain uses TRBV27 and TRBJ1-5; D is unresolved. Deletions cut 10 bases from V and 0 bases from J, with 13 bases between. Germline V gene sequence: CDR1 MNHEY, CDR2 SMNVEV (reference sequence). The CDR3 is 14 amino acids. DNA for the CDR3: TGTGCCACGGGAACGGGGATTAGCAATCAGCCCCAGCATTTT. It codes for CATGTGISNQPQHF.

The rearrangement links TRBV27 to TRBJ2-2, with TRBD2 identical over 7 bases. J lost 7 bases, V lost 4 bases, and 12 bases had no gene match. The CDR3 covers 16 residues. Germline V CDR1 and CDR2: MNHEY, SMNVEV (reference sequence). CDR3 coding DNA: TGTGCCAGCAGTTACTCACGCGGGAGCGTCGACGGGGAGCTGTTTTTT. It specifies CASSYSRGSVDGELFF.

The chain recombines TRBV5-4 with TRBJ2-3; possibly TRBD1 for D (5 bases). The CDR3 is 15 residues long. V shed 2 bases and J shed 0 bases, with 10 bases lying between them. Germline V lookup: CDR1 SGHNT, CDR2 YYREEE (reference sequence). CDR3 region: CASSFQGSSTDTQYF. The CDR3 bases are TGTGCCAGCAGCTTTCAGGGTTCTAGCACAGATACGCAGTATTTT. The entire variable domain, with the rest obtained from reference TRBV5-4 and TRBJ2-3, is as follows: ETGVTQSPTHLIKTRGQQVTLRCSSQSGHNTVSWYQQALGQGPQFIFQYYREEENGRGNFPPRFSGLQFPNYSSELNVNALELDDSALYLCASSFQGSSTDTQYFGPGTRLTVL.

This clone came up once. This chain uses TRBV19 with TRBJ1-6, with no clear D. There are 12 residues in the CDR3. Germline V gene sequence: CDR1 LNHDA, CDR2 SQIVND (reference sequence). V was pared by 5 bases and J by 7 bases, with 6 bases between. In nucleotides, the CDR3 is TGTGCCAGTAGTGCGTGGAATTCACCCCTCCACTTT. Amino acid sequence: CASSAWNSPLHF.

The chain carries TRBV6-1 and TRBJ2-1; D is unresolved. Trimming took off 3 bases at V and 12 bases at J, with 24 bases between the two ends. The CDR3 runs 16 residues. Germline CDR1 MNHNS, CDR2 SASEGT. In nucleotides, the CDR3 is TGTGCCAGCAGTGAGGGCGGAAGCCTATTTCGCTCGGGGCAGTTCTTC. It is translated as CASSEGGSLFRSGQFF.

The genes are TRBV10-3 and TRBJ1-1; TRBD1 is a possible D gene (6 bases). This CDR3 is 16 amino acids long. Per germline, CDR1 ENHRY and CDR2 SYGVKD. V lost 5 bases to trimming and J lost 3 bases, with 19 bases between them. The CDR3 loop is CAISSDDGGGDTEAFF. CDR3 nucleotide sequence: TGTGCCATCAGTTCCGACGATGGAGGGGGGGACACTGAAGCTTTCTTT.

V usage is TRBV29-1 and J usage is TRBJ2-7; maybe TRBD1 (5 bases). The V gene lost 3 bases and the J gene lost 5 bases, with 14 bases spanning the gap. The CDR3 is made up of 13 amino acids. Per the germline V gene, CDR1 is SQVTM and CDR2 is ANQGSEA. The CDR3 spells CSVDQGLNDEQYF. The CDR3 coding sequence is TGCAGCGTTGATCAGGGTTTAAATGACGAGCAGTACTTC.